This T cell receptor (beta chain) emerged from a study of blood T cell repertoires in COVID-19. The wider study: COVID-19 samples collected from the United States, Italy and Spain covered acute and convalescent phases. The cDNA or gDNA used as material had been derived from T cells, B-cell-depleted T cells, or PBMCs.

The germline V gene has CDR1 LNHDA and CDR2 SQIVND (reference sequence). The CDR3 loop spans 14 amino acids. J gave up 6 bases and V 7 bases, and 8 bases lay outside the gene matches. Per the original data handling: Estimation of nucleated cell counts relied on the amplification of reference gene primers. Some clones are missing from TCRdb's copy, which holds only in-frame ones; the method was immunoSEQ multiplex PCR. V, J and clone size are those of that table, while D and trimming were read from the DNA. In the table there are 150,000 or so clones, approximately 95% of which are singletons. The rearrangement links TRBV19 to TRBJ2-2, with 7 positions matching TRBD1. The receptor comes from a woman in her fifties or sixties with acute or convalescent COVID-19. Sequenced material: peripheral blood. This CDR3 is CASNTGVGAGELFF. The CDR3 DNA follows: TGTGCCAGTAATACAGGGGTCGGCGCCGGGGAGCTGTTTTTT. Full variable domain (remainder filled in from reference TRBV19 and TRBJ2-2): DGGITQSPKYLFRKEGQNVTLSCEQNLNHDAMYWYRQDPGQGLRLIYYSQIVNDFQKGDIAEGYSVSREKKESFPLTVTSAQKNPTAFYLCASNTGVGAGELFFGEGSRLTVL.